This TCR beta chain derives from a study of early T cells in non-severe SARS-CoV-2 infection. At the level of the study: Sequencing used unsorted whole-blood bulk RNA, so chains lack pairing.

There are many counts of this clonotype. Germline V lookup: CDR1 LNHDA, CDR2 SQIVND (reference sequence). After removal of 4 bases from V and 5 bases from J, the junction contained 6 bases not matched to a gene. The CDR3 is made up of 15 amino acids. Tagging with unique molecular identifiers was applied to individual cDNA molecules. TCRdb redid the calling of the 5' RACE reads with MiXCR, one entry per CDR3 protein. The sample records 25,000 to 35,000 distinct CDR3 sequences, about 2.9% being singletons. The V gene is TRBV19, the J gene TRBJ2-1; 9 nucleotides match TRBD2. Sequencing was done on a sample of whole blood. The TCR was taken from an adult who was a healthcare worker with PCR-confirmed SARS-CoV-2 infection or an uninfected control (not recorded which). Written as DNA, the CDR3 is TGTGCCAGTAGTAAATTAGCGGGGGTAAACAATGAGCAGTTCTTC. Amino acid sequence: CASSKLAGVNNEQFF.